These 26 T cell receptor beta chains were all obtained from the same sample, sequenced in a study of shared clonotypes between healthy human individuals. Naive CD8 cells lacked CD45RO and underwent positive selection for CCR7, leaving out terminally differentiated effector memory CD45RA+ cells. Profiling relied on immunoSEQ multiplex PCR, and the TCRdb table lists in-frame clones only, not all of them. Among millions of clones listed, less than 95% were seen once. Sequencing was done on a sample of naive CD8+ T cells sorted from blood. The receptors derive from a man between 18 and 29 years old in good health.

The CDR3 here is CATSRDDIGGGQPQHF. DNA of the CDR3: TGTGCCACCAGCAGAGATGACATAGGGGGAGGTCAGCCCCAGCATTTT. The chain combines TRBV15 with TRBJ1-5; maybe TRBD1 (6 bases). The CDR3 sequence is 16 residues long. The V and J ends lost 0 bases and 6 bases respectively, with 15 bases between them. Per germline, CDR1 LNHNV and CDR2 YYDKDF (reference sequence).

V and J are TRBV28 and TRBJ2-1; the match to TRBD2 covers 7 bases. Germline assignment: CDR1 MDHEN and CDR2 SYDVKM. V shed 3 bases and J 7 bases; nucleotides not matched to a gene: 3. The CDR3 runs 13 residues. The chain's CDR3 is CASSFREGNEQFF. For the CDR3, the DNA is TGTGCCAGCAGTTTCAGGGAGGGAAATGAGCAGTTCTTC.

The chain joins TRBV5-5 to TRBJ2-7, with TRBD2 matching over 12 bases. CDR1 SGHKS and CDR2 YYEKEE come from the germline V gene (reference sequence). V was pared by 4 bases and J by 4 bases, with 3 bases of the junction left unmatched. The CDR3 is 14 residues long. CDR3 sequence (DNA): TGTGCCAGCAGCGGAGGGACTAGCGGGTACGAGCAGTACTTC. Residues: CASSGGTSGYEQYF.

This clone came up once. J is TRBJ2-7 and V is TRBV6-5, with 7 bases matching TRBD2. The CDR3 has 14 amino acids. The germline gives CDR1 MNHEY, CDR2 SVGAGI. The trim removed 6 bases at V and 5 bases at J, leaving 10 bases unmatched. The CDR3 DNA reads TGTGCCAGCAGCCTCCTGGCGGGAGCCGACGAGCAGTACTTC. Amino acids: CASSLLAGADEQYF.

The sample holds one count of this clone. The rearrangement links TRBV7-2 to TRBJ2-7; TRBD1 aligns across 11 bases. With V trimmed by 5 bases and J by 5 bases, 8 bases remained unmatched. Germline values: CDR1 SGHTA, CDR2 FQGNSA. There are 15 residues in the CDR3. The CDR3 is CASSAGTGGAHEQYF. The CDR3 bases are TGTGCCAGCAGCGCCGGGACAGGGGGGGCCCACGAGCAGTACTTC.

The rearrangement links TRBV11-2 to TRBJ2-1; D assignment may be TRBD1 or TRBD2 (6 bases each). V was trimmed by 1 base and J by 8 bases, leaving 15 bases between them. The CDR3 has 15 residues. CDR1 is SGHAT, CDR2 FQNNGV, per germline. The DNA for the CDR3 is TGTGCCAGCAGCTTAGGGGACTCAGGGGCGTATGAGCAGTTCTTC. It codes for CASSLGDSGAYEQFF. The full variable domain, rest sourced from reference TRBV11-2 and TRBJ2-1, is EAGVAQSPRYKIIEKRQSVAFWCNPISGHATLYWYQQILGQGPKLLIQFQNNGVVDDSQLPKDRFSAERLKGVDSTLKIQPAKLEDSAVYLCASSLGDSGAYEQFFGPGTRLTVL.

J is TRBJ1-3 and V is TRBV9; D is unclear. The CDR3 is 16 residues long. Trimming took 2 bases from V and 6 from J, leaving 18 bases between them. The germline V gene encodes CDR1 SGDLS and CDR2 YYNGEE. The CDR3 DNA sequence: TGTGCCAGCAGCGTCGACGGATACGGCCTTTCAAACACCATATATTTT. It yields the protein CASSVDGYGLSNTIYF.

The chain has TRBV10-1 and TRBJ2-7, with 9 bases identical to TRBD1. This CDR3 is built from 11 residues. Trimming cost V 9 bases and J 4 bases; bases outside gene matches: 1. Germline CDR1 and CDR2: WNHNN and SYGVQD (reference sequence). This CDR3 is CASGTGYEQYF. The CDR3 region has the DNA TGCGCCAGTGGGACAGGGTACGAGCAGTACTTC.

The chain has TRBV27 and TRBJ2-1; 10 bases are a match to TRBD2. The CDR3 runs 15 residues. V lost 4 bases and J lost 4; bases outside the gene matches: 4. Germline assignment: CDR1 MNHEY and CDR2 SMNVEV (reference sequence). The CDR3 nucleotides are TGTGCCAGCAGTTCCGGACTAGCGGAATACAATGAGCAGTTCTTC. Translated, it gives CASSSGLAEYNEQFF.

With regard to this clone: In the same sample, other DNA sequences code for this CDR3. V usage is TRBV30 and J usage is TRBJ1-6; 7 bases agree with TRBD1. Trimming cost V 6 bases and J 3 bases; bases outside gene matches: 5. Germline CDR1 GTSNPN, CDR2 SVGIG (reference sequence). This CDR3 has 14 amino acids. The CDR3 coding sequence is TGTGCCTGTGGACAGGAGAACTATAATTCACCCCTCCACTTT. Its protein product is CACGQENYNSPLHF.

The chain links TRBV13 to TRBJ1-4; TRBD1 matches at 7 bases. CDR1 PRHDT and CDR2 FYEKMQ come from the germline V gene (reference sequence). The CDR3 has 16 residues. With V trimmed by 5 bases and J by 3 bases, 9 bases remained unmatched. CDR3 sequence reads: CASSAQETGSNEKLFF. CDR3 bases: TGTGCCAGCAGCGCCCAAGAGACAGGGTCTAATGAAAAACTGTTTTTT.

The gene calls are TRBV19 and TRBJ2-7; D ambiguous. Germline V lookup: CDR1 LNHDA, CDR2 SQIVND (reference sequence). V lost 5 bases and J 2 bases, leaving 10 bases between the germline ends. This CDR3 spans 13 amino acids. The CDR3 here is CASSYRPTYEQYF. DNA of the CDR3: TGTGCCAGTAGTTATCGGCCGACCTACGAGCAGTACTTC.

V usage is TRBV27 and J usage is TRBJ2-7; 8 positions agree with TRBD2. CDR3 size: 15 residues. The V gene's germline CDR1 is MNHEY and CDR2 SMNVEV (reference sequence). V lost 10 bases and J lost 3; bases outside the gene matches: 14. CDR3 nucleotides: TGTGCCACCCGCGCCGGGACTAGTATAGGCTACGAGCAGTACTTC. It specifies CATRAGTSIGYEQYF.

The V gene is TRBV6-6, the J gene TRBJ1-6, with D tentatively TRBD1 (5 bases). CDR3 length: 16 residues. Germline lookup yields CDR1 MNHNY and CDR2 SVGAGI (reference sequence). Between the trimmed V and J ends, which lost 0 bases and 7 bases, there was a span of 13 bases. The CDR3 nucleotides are TGTGCCAGCAGTTACTCCCCGGGGGGAGAGAATTCACCCCTCCACTTT. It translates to CASSYSPGGENSPLHF.

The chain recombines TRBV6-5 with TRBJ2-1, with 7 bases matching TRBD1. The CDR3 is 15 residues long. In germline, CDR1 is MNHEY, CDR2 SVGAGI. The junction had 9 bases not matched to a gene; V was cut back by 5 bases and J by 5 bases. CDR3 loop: CASSRDREGDNEQFF. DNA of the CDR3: TGTGCCAGCAGTCGAGACAGGGAAGGGGACAATGAGCAGTTCTTC.

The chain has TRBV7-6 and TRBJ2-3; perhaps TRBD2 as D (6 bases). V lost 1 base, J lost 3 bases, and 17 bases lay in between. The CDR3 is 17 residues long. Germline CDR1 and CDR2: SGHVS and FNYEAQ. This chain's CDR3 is CASSLGGDPLKTDTQYF. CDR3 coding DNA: TGTGCCAGCAGCTTAGGCGGGGACCCATTAAAGACAGATACGCAGTATTTT.

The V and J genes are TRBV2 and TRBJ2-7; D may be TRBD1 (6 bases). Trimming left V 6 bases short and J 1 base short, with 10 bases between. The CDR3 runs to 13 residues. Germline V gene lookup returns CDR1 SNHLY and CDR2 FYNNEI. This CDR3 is CASRDRTSYEQYF. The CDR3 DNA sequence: TGTGCCAGCAGGGACAGAACTTCCTACGAGCAGTACTTC.

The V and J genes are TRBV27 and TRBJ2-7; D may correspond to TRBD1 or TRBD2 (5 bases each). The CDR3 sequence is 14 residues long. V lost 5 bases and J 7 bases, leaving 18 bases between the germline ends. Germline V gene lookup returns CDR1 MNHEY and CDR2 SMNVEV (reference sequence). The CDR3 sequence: CASSVTGDPREQYF. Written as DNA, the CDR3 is TGTGCCAGCAGTGTAACCGGGGACCCTAGAGAGCAGTACTTC.

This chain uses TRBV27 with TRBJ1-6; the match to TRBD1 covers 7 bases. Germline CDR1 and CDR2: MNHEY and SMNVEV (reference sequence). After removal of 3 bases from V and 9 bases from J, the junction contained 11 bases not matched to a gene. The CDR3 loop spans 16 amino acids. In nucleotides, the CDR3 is TGTGCCAGCAGTTTCCTCTGGGACAGCACGGGTTCACCCCTCCACTTT. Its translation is CASSFLWDSTGSPLHF.

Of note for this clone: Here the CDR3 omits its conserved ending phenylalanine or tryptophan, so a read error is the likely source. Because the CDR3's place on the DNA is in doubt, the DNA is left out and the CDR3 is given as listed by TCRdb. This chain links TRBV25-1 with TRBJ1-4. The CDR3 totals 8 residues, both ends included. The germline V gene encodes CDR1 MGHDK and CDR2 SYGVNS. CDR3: CASSESRC.

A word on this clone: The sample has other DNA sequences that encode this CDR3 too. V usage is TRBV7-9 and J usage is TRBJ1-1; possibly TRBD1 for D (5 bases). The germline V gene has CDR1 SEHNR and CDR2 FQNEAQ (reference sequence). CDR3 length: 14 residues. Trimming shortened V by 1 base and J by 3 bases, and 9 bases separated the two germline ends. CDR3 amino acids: CASSLGLGDTEAFF. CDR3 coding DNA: TGTGCCAGCAGCTTAGGTCTGGGGGACACTGAAGCTTTCTTT.

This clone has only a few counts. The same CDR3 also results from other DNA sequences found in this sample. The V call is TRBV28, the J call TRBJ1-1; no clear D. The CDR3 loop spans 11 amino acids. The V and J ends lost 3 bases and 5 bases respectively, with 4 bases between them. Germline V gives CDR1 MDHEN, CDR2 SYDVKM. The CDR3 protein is CASSFGTEAFF. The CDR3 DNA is TGTGCCAGCAGTTTTGGGACTGAAGCTTTCTTT.

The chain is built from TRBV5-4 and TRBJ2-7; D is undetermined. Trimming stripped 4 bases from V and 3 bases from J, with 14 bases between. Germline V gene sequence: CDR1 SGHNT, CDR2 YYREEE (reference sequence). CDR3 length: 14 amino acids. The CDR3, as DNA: TGTGCCAGCAGCGTGGGTGTTGGGTTCTACGAGCAGTACTTC. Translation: CASSVGVGFYEQYF.

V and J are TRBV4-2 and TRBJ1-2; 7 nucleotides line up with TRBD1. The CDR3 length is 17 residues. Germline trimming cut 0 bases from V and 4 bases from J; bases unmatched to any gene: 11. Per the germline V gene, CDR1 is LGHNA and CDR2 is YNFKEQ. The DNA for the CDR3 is TGTGCCAGCAGCCAAGAGGTGACAGGGTATCTAGTCTATGGCTACACCTTC. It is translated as CASSQEVTGYLVYGYTF.

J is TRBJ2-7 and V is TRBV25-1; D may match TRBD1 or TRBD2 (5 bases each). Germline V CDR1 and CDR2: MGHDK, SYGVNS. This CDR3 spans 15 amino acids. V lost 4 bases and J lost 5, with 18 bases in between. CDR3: CASSGPGSGLDEQYF. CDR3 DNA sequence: TGTGCCAGCAGTGGGCCGGGGTCGGGGCTTGACGAGCAGTACTTC.

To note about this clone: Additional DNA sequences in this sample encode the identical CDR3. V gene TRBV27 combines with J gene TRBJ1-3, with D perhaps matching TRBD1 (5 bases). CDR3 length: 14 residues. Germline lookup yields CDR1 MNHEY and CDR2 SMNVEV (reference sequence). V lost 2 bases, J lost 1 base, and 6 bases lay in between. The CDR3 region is CASSLQGSGNTIYF. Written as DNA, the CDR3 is TGTGCCAGCAGTTTACAGGGATCTGGAAACACCATATATTTT.